A selection of T cell receptor beta chains follows, all from one sample in a study of blood T cell repertoires in COVID-19. Produced via immunoSEQ multiplex PCR; TCRdb's table is partial and in-frame only. The table has about 180,000 clones, 79% seen once; the top ten hold 8% to 8.5%. The specimen sequenced was peripheral blood. These receptors all come from a woman between 55 and 75 years old with COVID-19, enrolled during active disease. The CDR3 runs from the conserved cysteine through the conserved F or W. Each record gives: D gene, V gene, clone size, CDR3 length, J gene, CDR3 protein, CDR3 DNA. D genes are given only for firm matches. Rows give clone size only sometimes, using once, few, many, or a class for an expanded clone.

>TRBD1|TRBV10-1|.|14|TRBJ2-2
CASSQTGSTGELFF
TGCGCCAGCAGCCAGACAGGGAGTACCGGGGAGCTGTTTTTT
>.|TRBV7-2|.|13|TRBJ2-7
CASSYSDSYEQYF
TGTGCCAGCAGCTATTCTGACAGCTACGAGCAGTACTTC
>.|TRBV4-3|many|14|TRBJ2-2
CASSQAPSTGELFF
TGCGCCAGCAGCCAAGCCCCCTCCACCGGGGAGCTGTTTTTT
>.|TRBV7-8|.|19|TRBJ2-2
CASSLVWDISLINTGELFF
TGTGCCAGCAGCTTAGTTTGGGACATATCTTTAATTAACACCGGGGAGCTGTTTTTT
>TRBD1|TRBV29-1|.|14|TRBJ2-3
CSAPRTGHTDTQYF
TGCAGCGCCCCCAGGACAGGTCACACAGATACGCAGTATTTT
>.|TRBV29-1|.|12|TRBJ2-5
CSVGSSQETQYF
TGCAGCGTTGGGTCCAGCCAAGAGACCCAGTACTTC
>TRBD1|TRBV10-3|.|15|TRBJ1-2
CAISEPGGGDYGYTF
TGTGCCATCAGTGAGCCAGGAGGGGGCGACTATGGCTACACCTTC
>.|TRBV24-1|.|16|TRBJ2-3
CATSDPGTLGADTQYF
TGTGCCACCAGTGACCCTGGGACACTTGGGGCAGATACGCAGTATTTT
>TRBD1|TRBV6-5|.|15|TRBJ1-5
CASSSRTGGDQPQHF
TGTGCCAGCAGTTCTCGGACAGGGGGGGATCAGCCCCAGCATTTT
>.|TRBV7-3|.|20|TRBJ2-6
CASSRGGRIPLSSGANVLTF
TGTGCCAGCAGCAGAGGAGGACGGATCCCTCTTAGCTCTGGGGCCAACGTCCTGACTTTC
>.|TRBV2|few|16|TRBJ2-2
CASVAAAGGNTGELFF
TGTGCCAGCGTGGCAGCGGCCGGGGGTAACACCGGGGAGCTGTTTTTT
>TRBD2|TRBV19|.|17|TRBJ2-1
CASRGLAGGPPYNEQFF
TGTGCCAGTCGTGGGCTAGCGGGAGGGCCGCCCTACAATGAGCAGTTCTTC
>.|TRBV7-9|.|14|TRBJ1-4
CASSSRTAAGKLFF
TGTGCCAGCAGCTCTCGGACAGCGGCGGGAAAACTGTTTTTT
>.|TRBV10-3|.|14|TRBJ2-3
CAIREGLVTDTQYF
TGTGCCATCAGGGAGGGTTTAGTCACAGATACGCAGTATTTT
>TRBD2|TRBV7-9|.|18|TRBJ2-7
CASSRAPGTTLVPYEQYF
TGTGCCAGCAGCCGGGCTCCTGGGACTACCTTAGTACCCTACGAGCAGTACTTC